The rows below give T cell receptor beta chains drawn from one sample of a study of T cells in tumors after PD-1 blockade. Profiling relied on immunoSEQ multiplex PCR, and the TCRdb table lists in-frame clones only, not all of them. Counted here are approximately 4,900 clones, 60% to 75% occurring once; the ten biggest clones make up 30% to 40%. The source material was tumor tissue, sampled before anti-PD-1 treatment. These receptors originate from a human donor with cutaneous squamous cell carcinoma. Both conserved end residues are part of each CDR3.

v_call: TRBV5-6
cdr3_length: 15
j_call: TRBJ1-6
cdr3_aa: CASRPGTGTNSPLHF

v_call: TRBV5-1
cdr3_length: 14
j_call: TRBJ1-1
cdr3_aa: CASSGGTGNTEAFF

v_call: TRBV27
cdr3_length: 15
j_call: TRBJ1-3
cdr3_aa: CASSSRDGSGNTIYF

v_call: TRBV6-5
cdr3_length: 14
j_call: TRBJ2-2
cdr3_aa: CASRDRDSSGELFF

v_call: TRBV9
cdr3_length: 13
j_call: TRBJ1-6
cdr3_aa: CASSVDWDSPLHF

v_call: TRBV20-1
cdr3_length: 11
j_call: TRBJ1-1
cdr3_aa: CSARAASEAFF

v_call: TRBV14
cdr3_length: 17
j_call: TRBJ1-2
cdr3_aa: CASSQEAGGFSYYGYTF

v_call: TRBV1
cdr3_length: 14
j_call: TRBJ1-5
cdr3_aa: CTSSQGPSMQPQHF

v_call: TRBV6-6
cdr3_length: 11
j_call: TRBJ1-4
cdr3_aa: CASSYDEKLFF

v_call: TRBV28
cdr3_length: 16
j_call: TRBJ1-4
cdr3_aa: CASSLQGNGANEKLFF

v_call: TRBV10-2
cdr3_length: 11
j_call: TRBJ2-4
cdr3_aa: CASSEGHIQYF

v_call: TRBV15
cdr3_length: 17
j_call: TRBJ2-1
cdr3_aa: CATSRASSWSFYNEQFF

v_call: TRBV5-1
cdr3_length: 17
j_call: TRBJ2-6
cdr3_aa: CASSSGQGSSGANVLTF

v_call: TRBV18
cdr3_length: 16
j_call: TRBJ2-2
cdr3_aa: CASSTRALQNTGELFF

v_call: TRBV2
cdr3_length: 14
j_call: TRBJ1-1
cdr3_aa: CASSDWGEGTEAFF

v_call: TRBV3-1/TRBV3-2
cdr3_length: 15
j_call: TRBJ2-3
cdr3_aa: CASSQDPHSTDTQYF

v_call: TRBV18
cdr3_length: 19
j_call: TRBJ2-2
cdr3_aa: CASSPRPPGQGAHTGELFF

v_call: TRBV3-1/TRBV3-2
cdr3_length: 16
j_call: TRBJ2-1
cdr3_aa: CASSHGGTSSYNEQFF

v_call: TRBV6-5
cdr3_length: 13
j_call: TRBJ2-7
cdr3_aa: CASSRQGWGEQYF

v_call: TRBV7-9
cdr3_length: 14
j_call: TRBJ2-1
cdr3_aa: CASSLGHSINEQFF

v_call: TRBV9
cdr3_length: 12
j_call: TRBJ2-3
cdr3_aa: CASSVQMGTQYF

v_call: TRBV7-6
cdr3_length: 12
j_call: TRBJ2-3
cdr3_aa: CASSSGTDTQYF

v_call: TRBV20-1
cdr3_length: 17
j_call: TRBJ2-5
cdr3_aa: CSASPRGVVKFAETQYF

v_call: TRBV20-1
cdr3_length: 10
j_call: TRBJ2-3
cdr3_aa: CSPRSDTQYF

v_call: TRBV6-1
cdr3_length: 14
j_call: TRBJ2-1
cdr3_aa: CASSALEGYNEQFF

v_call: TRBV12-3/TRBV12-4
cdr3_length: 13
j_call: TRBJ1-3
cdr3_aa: CASSFGGRDTIYF

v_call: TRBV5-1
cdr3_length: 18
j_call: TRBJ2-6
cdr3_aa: CASSPSPQGSSGANVLTF

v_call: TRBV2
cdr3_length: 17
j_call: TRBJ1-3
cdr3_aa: CASRITGGERSGNTIYF

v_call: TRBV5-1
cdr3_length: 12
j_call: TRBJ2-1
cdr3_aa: CASSLEGYEQFF

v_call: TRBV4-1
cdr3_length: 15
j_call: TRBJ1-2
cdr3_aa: CASSQGPPANYGYTF

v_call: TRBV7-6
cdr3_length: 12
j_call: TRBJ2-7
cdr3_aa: CASSLTAYEQYF

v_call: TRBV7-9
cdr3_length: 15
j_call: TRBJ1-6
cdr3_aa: CASSTGQGANSPLHF

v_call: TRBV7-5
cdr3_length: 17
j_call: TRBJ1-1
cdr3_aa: CVRSLGQDRERGLEAFF

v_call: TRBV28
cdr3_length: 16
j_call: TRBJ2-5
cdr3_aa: CASSHPSGTTQETQYF

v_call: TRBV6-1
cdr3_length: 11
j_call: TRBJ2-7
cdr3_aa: CASTGGYEQYF

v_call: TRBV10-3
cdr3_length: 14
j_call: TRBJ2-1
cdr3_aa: CAIRGRDRGNEQFF

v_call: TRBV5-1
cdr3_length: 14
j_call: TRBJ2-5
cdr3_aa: CASSLGGSQETQYF

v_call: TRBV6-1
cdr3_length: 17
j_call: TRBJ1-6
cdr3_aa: CASSETIRGSFNSPLHF

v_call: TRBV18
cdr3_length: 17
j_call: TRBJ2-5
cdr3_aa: CASSPRPSGTPQETQYF

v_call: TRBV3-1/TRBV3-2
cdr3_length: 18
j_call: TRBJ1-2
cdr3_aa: CASNSRGGALSLNYGYTF